These 10 T cell receptor beta chains were sequenced from one sample in a study of blood T cell repertoires in COVID-19. Clones were sequenced by immunoSEQ multiplex PCR, and TCRdb holds only the in-frame ones, with some missing. The sample includes hundreds of thousands of clones, around 88% seen only once; the top ten take around 2.1%. The source material was peripheral blood. These receptors were obtained from a young woman who had recovered from COVID-19.

The J gene is TRBJ1-1, the V gene TRBV4-2; 7 bases are shared with TRBD1. From germline, CDR1 is LGHNA and CDR2 YNFKEQ. Unmatched junction bases numbered 7, after V lost 4 bases and J lost 2 bases. The CDR3 sequence is 15 residues long. CDR3 sequence (DNA): TGTGCCAGCAGCCGCCTAGGGACAGACAACACTGAAGCTTTCTTT. This codes for CASSRLGTDNTEAFF.

This rearrangement joins TRBV6-5 to TRBJ2-7, with TRBD1 matching over 7 bases. Looked up from germline, CDR1 is MNHEY and CDR2 is SVGAGI. CDR3 length: 15 residues. After removal of 5 bases from V and 2 bases from J, the junction contained 9 bases not matched to a gene. The CDR3 sequence: CASSRGRDSPYEQYF. The CDR3 DNA reads as TGTGCCAGCAGTCGAGGAAGGGACAGCCCCTACGAGCAGTACTTC.

The chain employs TRBV28 and TRBJ2-7; tentative D call: TRBD2 (6 bases). Germline CDR1 and CDR2: MDHEN and SYDVKM. The V gene lost 6 bases and the J gene lost 3 bases, with 15 bases spanning the gap. This CDR3 has 14 residues. The CDR3 sequence: CASRDGAGGYEQYF. Written as DNA, the CDR3 is TGTGCCAGCAGAGACGGCGCCGGGGGCTACGAGCAGTACTTC.

The chain joins TRBV30 to TRBJ2-3; 9 nucleotides line up with TRBD2. With 0 bases clipped from V and 2 bases from J, the junction kept 6 bases outside the gene matches. The germline gives CDR1 GTSNPN, CDR2 SVGIG (reference sequence). This CDR3 region has 16 residues. The chain's CDR3 is CAWSVGAGGHTDTQYF. The CDR3 region has the DNA TGTGCCTGGAGTGTGGGAGCGGGGGGCCACACAGATACGCAGTATTTT.

This clone was counted a few times. The chain couples TRBV27 to TRBJ1-3, with a tentative D call TRBD1 (6 bases). The CDR3 has 14 amino acids. V lost 8 bases and J lost 9, with 20 bases in between. Germline V gene lookup returns CDR1 MNHEY and CDR2 SMNVEV (reference sequence). In nucleotides, the CDR3 is TGTGCCAGCTCAACGGGGGGCGGATCTTCCACCATATATTTT. Protein sequence: CASSTGGGSSTIYF.

The chain recombines TRBV7-8 with TRBJ1-2, with TRBD1 matching over 9 bases. Trimming removed 5 bases from V and 2 bases from J; junction bases left unmatched: 12. Germline V gene lookup returns CDR1 SGHVS and CDR2 FQNEAQ. This CDR3 contains 17 residues. This CDR3 is CASSPYYAGQGNYGYTF. The CDR3 DNA is TGTGCCAGCAGCCCATACTATGCGGGACAGGGAAACTATGGCTACACCTTC.

The V gene is TRBV6-5, the J gene TRBJ2-3, with 8 bases lining up with TRBD2. Germline CDR1 reads MNHEY; CDR2 reads SVGAGI. V trimming: 8 bases; J trimming: 0 bases; junction bases outside the gene matches: 7. CDR3 length equals 15 residues. The CDR3, as DNA: TGTGCCAGCGGCACGACTAGCGCGAGCACAGATACGCAGTATTTT. Amino acid sequence: CASGTTSASTDTQYF.

The genes are TRBV27 and TRBJ2-7, with D possibly matching TRBD2 (6 bases). This CDR3 has 14 residues. CDR1 and CDR2 from the germline V gene are MNHEY and SMNVEV (reference sequence). Trimming took 6 bases from V and 3 from J, leaving 15 bases between them. CDR3 protein: CASSPSGGLYEQYF. CDR3 coding DNA: TGTGCCAGCAGCCCTTCTGGGGGACTCTACGAGCAGTACTTC.

The chain is built from TRBV7-2 and TRBJ1-2, with D tentatively TRBD1 (6 bases). This CDR3 has 14 residues. V was shortened by 4 bases and J by 8 bases, with 17 bases between the two germline ends. The germline CDR1 and CDR2 sequences are SGHTA and FQGNSA. CDR3 coding DNA: TGTGCCAGCAGCTCGTACAGGGAAACGGAGGGCTACACCTTC. Its translation: CASSSYRETEGYTF.

V usage is TRBV4-1 and J usage is TRBJ2-7, with 12 bases fitting TRBD1. J gave up 6 bases and V 4 bases, and 4 bases lay outside the gene matches. CDR3 length: 14 residues. The germline CDR1 and CDR2 sequences are MGHRA and YSYEKL. CDR3 sequence (DNA): TGCGCCAGCAGCCCGGGACAGGGGGCCGCCGAGCAGTACTTC. Translating gives CASSPGQGAAEQYF.